This T cell receptor (beta chain) was found in a study of T cell responses to AZD1222 COVID-19 vaccine. Study-wide results and limits: Spike was spanned by vaccine-associated CD4 TCRs, which were dominant at 160-218 and 743-854.

Data came from immunoSEQ multiplex PCR; TCRdb stores just in-frame clones and leaves some out. The table includes more than 85,000 clones, approximately 81% detected once. With respect to this clone: The antigen is not known.

The germline V gene encodes CDR1 SGHAT and CDR2 FQNNGV. V was pared by 3 bases and J by 2 bases, with 5 bases between. The CDR3 spans 12 residues. This TCR was sampled from an adult in good health. The V call is TRBV11-2, the J call TRBJ2-7; D unclear. The sequences come from peripheral blood, collected on day 0 of AZD1222 vaccination. DNA for the CDR3: TGTGCCAGCAGCTTCCAGACCTACGAGCAGTACTTC. Its protein product is CASSFQTYEQYF.